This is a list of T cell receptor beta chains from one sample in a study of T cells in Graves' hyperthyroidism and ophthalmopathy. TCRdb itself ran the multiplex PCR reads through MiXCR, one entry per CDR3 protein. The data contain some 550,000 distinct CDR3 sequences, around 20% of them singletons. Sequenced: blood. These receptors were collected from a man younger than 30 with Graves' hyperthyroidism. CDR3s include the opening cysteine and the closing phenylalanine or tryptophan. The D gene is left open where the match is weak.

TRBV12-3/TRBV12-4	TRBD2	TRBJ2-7	CASSLIAGAVGEQYF
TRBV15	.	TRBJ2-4	CATSRGWGGAKNIKYF
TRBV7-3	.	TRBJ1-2	CASSPTHREGYGYTF
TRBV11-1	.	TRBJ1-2	CASSHNTNSGYTF
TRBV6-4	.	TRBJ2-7	CASSYSNLGGGEQYF
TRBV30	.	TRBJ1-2	CAWSRMRVNYGYTF
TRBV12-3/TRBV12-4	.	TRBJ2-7	CASSLEGHTYEQYF
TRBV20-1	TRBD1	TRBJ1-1	CSANNRGQRPLNTEAFF
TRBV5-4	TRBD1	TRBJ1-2	CASSLARDRGRKEQDYGYTF
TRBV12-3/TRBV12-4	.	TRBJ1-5	CASSLNNPNQPQHF
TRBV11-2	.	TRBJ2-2	CASSPLPGELFF
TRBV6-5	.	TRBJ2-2	CASSYIPTNTGELFF
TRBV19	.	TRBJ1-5	CANRDSGMGAWPQHF
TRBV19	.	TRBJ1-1	CASSIGMSTEAFF
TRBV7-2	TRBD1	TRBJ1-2	CASSSNRGHGYTF
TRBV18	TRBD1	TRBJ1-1	CASSPPKGANTEAFF
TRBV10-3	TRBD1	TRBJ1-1	CAIRQGENTEAFF
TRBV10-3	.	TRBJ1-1	CAISADSTGISFMNTEAFF
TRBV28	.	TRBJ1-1	CASSFGREQNTEAFF
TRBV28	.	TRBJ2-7	CASSHDRFYEQYF
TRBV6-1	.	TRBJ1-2	CASSATNYGYTF
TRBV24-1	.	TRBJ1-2	CATSEGPSAGYTF
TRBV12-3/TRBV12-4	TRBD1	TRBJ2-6	CASSPSGGPGANVLTF
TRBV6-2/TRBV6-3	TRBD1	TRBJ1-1	CASSYLAGTGGNTEAFF
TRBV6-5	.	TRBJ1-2	CASSWTPANYGYTF
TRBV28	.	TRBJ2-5	CASSTLGSQETQYF
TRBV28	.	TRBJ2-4	CASRETGALKNIQYF
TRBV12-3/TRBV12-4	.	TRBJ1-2	CASSLTEGYGYTF
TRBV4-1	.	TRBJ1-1	CASSQDFMVGLNAEAFF
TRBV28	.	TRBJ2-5	CASSLGGEVETQYF
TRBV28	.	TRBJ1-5	CASTRLIWGDQPQHF
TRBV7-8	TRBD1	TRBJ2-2	CASSIRTGYDTGELFF
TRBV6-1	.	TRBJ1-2	CASSVVAYGYTF
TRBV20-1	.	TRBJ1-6	CSAGSGYNSPLHF
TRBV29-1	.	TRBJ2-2	CSVRTGNTGELFF
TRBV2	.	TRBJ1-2	CASSEGILGGYGYTF
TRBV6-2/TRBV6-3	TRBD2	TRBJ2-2	CASSRSLLAGGPGTGELFF
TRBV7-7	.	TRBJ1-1	CASSFQENTEAFF
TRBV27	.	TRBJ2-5	CASSFDRSGTQYF
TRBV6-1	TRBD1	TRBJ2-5	CASSEWDSTDRTQYF
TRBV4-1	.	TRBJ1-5	CASSHGRETRQPQHF